This TCR beta chain is from a study of T-cell reconstitution after alpha-beta-depleted transplantation in children. Unique molecular identifiers were used in preparing the TCRbeta library. TCRdb reprocessed the PCR reads via MiXCR and lists one record per CDR3 protein. Seen here are around 450,000 distinct CDR3 sequences, about 16% observed once, and the top ten hold over 25%. The junction had 8 bases not matched to a gene; V was cut back by 3 bases and J by 2 bases. The CDR3 is 16 amino acids. Germline V CDR1 and CDR2: LNHNV, YYDKDF (reference sequence). This TCR came from a boy under three years old who had a stem cell transplant for Wiskott-Aldrich syndrome, so the T cells may come from the graft donor. This rearrangement joins TRBV15 to TRBJ2-7; TRBD2 matches at 9 bases. Here the sequenced sample was PBMCs, mostly from graft donor cells, taken 360 days after TCRalphabeta/CD19-depleted stem cell transplant. CDR3 DNA: TGTGCCACCAGCAGTCTAGCGGGATCCAGTCCCTACGAGCAGTACTTC. Translating it yields CATSSLAGSSPYEQYF.